The rows below give T cell receptor beta chains drawn from one sample of a study of blood T cells in healthy people across ages. TCRdb reanalysed the 5' RACE reads using MiXCR and keeps one entry per CDR3 protein. The sample holds under 850,000 distinct CDR3 sequences, about 37% seen once. Sequenced material: blood. These receptor sequences come from a man younger than 30 in good health. Both conserved end residues are part of each CDR3. D genes are given only for firm matches. Only part of the rows carry a size: once, few, many, or a class if the clone is expanded.

clone_size | j_call | d_call | v_call | cdr3_aa | cdr3_nt
. | TRBJ2-1 | . | TRBV20-1 | CSARARDGQETQFF | TGCAGTGCTAGAGCGCGGGACGGACAAGAGACCCAGTTCTTC
. | TRBJ2-3 | TRBD2 | TRBV6-5 | CASSYSPGGTDTQYF | TGTGCCAGCAGTTACTCTCCGGGGGGGACAGATACGCAGTATTTT
many | TRBJ2-1 | . | TRBV2 | CGMALVAPRDNEQFF | TGTGGCATGGCCCTGGTGGCCCCTCGGGACAATGAGCAGTTCTTC
. | TRBJ1-4 | TRBD1 | TRBV10-3 | CAISGGQTASEKLFF | TGTGCCATCAGTGGGGGACAGACCGCTAGTGAAAAACTGTTTTTT
. | TRBJ1-3 | TRBD1 | TRBV7-2 | CASSIAGTGSGNTIYF | TGTGCCAGCAGCATCGCCGGGACAGGCTCTGGAAACACCATATATTTT
many | TRBJ2-7 | . | TRBV20-1 | CSARGRDGSYEQYF | TGCAGTGCTAGAGGGCGGGACGGCTCCTACGAGCAGTACTTC
few | TRBJ2-4 | . | TRBV20-1 | CSARDGGGEAGGIQYF | TGCAGTGCTAGAGACGGCGGGGGCGAAGCTGGCGGCATTCAGTACTTC
few | TRBJ1-1 | . | TRBV13 | CASSFPGSSNTEAFF | TGTGCCAGCAGCTTTCCGGGGAGCTCGAACACTGAAGCTTTCTTT
few | TRBJ1-2 | . | TRBV12-3/TRBV12-4 | CASSWTPTSNYGYTF | TGTGCCAGCAGTTGGACCCCGACCTCTAACTATGGCTACACCTTC
. | TRBJ2-6 | . | TRBV6-2/TRBV6-3 | CASSDSGANVLTF | TGTGCCAGCAGCGACTCTGGGGCCAACGTCCTGACTTTC
few | TRBJ1-2 | TRBD1 | TRBV5-1 | CASSLDQGASGYTF | TGCGCCAGCAGCTTGGATCAGGGGGCGAGCGGCTACACCTTC
. | TRBJ1-3 | TRBD1 | TRBV15 | CATSGPGQAFGNTIYF | TGTGCCACCAGCGGTCCGGGACAGGCCTTTGGAAACACCATATATTTT
many | TRBJ1-2 | . | TRBV4-3 | CASSQDRGRRSYGYTF | TGCGCCAGCAGCCAAGATCGGGGCAGACGCAGCTATGGCTACACCTTC
few | TRBJ1-2 | . | TRBV20-1 | CSAREPSRALTGGYTF | TGCAGTGCTAGAGAACCATCCAGGGCGTTGACGGGTGGCTACACCTTC
. | TRBJ1-4 | . | TRBV29-1 | CSVASQGATIEELFF | TGCAGCGTTGCATCCCAGGGAGCAACTATTGAAGAACTGTTTTTT
. | TRBJ1-1 | . | TRBV29-1 | CSSQVGGNTEAFF | TGCAGCTCTCAGGTCGGCGGGAACACTGAAGCTTTCTTT
. | TRBJ2-1 | . | TRBV12-5 | CASVGQASYNEQFF | TGTGCTAGTGTAGGGCAGGCCTCCTACAATGAGCAGTTCTTC
many | TRBJ2-3 | TRBD2 | TRBV29-1 | CSVELAGGGGTDTQYF | TGCAGCGTTGAACTAGCGGGAGGTGGAGGCACAGATACGCAGTATTTT
once | TRBJ1-1 | . | TRBV5-1 | CASSFARGEREAFF | TGCGCCAGCAGCTTCGCCCGGGGGGAGCGAGAAGCTTTCTTT
once | TRBJ1-1 | . | TRBV4-2 | CASSLPGRVNTEAFF | TGTGCCAGCAGCCTCCCGGGCAGGGTGAACACTGAAGCTTTCTTT
. | TRBJ2-3 | . | TRBV5-5 | CASSFFEEGWLDTQYF | TGTGCCAGCAGCTTTTTCGAGGAGGGCTGGCTGGATACGCAGTATTTT
few | TRBJ1-1 | . | TRBV14 | CASSQEWGNTEAFF | TGTGCCAGCAGCCAAGAGTGGGGTAACACTGAAGCTTTCTTT
. | TRBJ1-4 | . | TRBV7-2 | CASSRTYNEKLFF | TGTGCCAGCAGCCGGACGTATAATGAAAAACTGTTTTTT
. | TRBJ2-1 | TRBD1 | TRBV4-3 | CAGSHGTGIYNEQFF | TGCGCTGGCAGCCACGGGACAGGGATCTACAATGAGCAGTTCTTC
many | TRBJ2-7 | . | TRBV10-3 | CAISPGSSYEQYF | TGTGCCATCAGCCCGGGGAGCTCCTACGAGCAGTACTTC
. | TRBJ1-1 | . | TRBV20-1 | CSARRSEFTEAFF | TGCAGTGCGCGACGATCGGAGTTCACTGAAGCTTTCTTT
. | TRBJ1-2 | . | TRBV20-1 | CSASAQGSYGYTF | TGCAGTGCTAGCGCACAGGGATCCTATGGCTACACCTTC
. | TRBJ2-1 | TRBD2 | TRBV6-5 | CASSPLLKRGYNEQFF | TGTGCCAGCAGTCCTTTGCTAAAGCGGGGTTACAATGAGCAGTTCTTC
. | TRBJ1-2 | TRBD1 | TRBV15 | CATKRDRGDYGYTF | TGTGCCACCAAGCGTGACAGGGGTGACTATGGCTACACCTTC